This T cell receptor (beta chain) was recovered during a study of beta chain features in type 1 diabetes. Findings and caveats of the study: Patients with type 1 diabetes showed fewer VDJ junction insertions and more deletions.

The sequenced template was cDNA made from the entire isolated RNA. Sequencing used immunoSEQ multiplex PCR; TCRdb keeps in-frame clones, though not all of them. Of 900,000 or so clones listed, about a sixth are singletons. Details on this clone: Its target is unknown.

Sorted populations were all over 95% pure. V lost 4 bases and J lost 6, with 9 bases in between. This CDR3 has 13 amino acids. Per the germline V gene, CDR1 is SGHTA and CDR2 is FQGTGA. The clonotype originates from a woman aged 18-29 years in good health. The genes are TRBV7-3 and TRBJ2-2; maybe TRBD1 (6 bases). Sequencing was carried out using naive CD4+ T cells from blood. The CDR3 nucleotides are TGTGCCAGCAGCTCCCGGACAGCCGGGGAGCTGTTTTTT. This translates into CASSSRTAGELFF.